This T cell receptor beta chain originates from a study of T cell repertoires in cytomegalovirus infection. Each CDR3 protein is one row after TCRdb ran MiXCR on the reads. The profile shows about 180,000 distinct CDR3 sequences, approximately 15% of them singletons. CDR3 length equals 16 residues. The germline gives CDR1 SQVTM, CDR2 ANQGSEA. The V gene end was trimmed by 5 bases and the J gene end by 1 base; junction bases not matched to a gene: 10. This clonotype was picked up a small number of times. The chain couples TRBV29-1 to TRBJ1-5; TRBD1 agrees at 8 bases. This receptor was taken from a human donor in good health (CMV status not recorded). Some clones in this sample may be carry-over from other donors' samples. The sequencing input was PBMCs. The CDR3 bases are TGCAGCGTTTGCAGGGGGCGCCGGGAGAGCAATCAGCCCCAGCATTTT. As protein: CSVCRGRRESNQPQHF.